The 12 T cell receptor beta chains below come from one sample, sequenced in a study of human CD8 memory T cell subsets (TCRdb year 2020). Sequencing used a NextSeq 550. A Human TCR Profiling Kit was used to prepare UMI-labeled 5' RACE TCRbeta libraries. With the reads reprocessed by TCRdb, a single entry stands for each CDR3 protein sequence and no DNA is reported. The sample table records 3,000 to 3,500 distinct CDR3 sequences. The ten biggest clones cover 33% of the sample. Sequences were obtained from CD8+ effector memory T cells (TEM) sorted from PBMCs. The sample's cell subset or site label, decoded: effector memory CD8 T cells, CCR7- CD45RO+ CD95+. These TCRs come from a human donor in good health.

Measured by frequency, this clonotype is medium-sized (0.01 to 0.1%). CDR3 amino acids: CASSPSGGLEYGYTF. The rearrangement links TRBV4-1 to TRBJ1-2; the TRBD1 assignment by TCRdb is unverifiable without DNA. This CDR3 has 15 amino acids. CDR1 and CDR2 (germline): MGHRA, YSYEKL.

V gene TRBV7-9 combines with J gene TRBJ1-1. This CDR3 is built from 12 residues. In germline, CDR1 is SEHNR, CDR2 FQNEAQ (reference sequence). CDR3 in amino acids: CASSPLDTEAFF.

This clonotype is deemed medium-sized by its frequency. V is TRBV12-3 or TRBV12-4 and J is TRBJ2-1. The CDR3 length is 14 residues. CDR3 amino acids: CASSLWQLYNEQFF.

The CDR3 here is CASTGQGTYEQYF. The rearrangement joins TRBV28 to TRBJ2-7; the TRBD1 assignment by TCRdb is unverifiable without DNA. The CDR3 runs to 13 residues. CDR1 MDHEN and CDR2 SYDVKM come from the germline V gene.

The chain is built from TRBV20-1 and TRBJ2-7; TCRdb's D gene call, TRBD2, goes unchecked for lack of DNA. CDR3 length: 16 residues. The germline V gene encodes CDR1 DFQATT and CDR2 SNEGSKA (reference sequence). The CDR3 is CSARALTGPFSYEQYF.

The CDR3 loop is CASSQPGNSYEQYF. This chain links TRBV5-1 with TRBJ2-7; there is no DNA to check the TCRdb D call of TRBD1. The germline V gene has CDR1 SGHRS and CDR2 YFSETQ. This CDR3 is 14 amino acids long.

The chain combines TRBV11-2 with TRBJ2-5; TCRdb's D call, TRBD1, is unchecked because there is no DNA. The CDR3 is 14 residues long. Germline V gene lookup returns CDR1 SGHAT and CDR2 FQNNGV. Here the CDR3 reads CASSLGTGQETQYF.

The rearrangement links TRBV30 to TRBJ2-1. Germline CDR1 reads GTSNPN; CDR2 reads SVGIG (reference sequence). This CDR3 contains 13 residues. CDR3 amino acids: CAWSVGDYNEQFF.

This CDR3 reads CASSNGPNTEAFF. The chain carries TRBV19 and TRBJ1-1. The germline gives CDR1 LNHDA, CDR2 SQIVND (reference sequence). The CDR3 covers 13 residues.

Considering frequency, this clonotype is medium-sized. The chain carries TRBV20-1 and TRBJ1-5. CDR3 length equals 15 residues. Germline-derived CDR1 and CDR2 are DFQATT and SNEGSKA (reference sequence). CDR3 amino acids: CSAREPRLGNQPQHF.

Measured by frequency, this clonotype is medium-sized. The chain uses TRBV20-1 and TRBJ2-7; lacking DNA, the TRBD2 call made by TCRdb goes unchecked. The CDR3 is 19 residues long. The germline V gene has CDR1 DFQATT and CDR2 SNEGSKA (reference sequence). CDR3 protein: CSARVGSGLAGRHSYEQYF.

V and J are TRBV11-2 and TRBJ2-5; TCRdb names TRBD1, which stays unverified in the absence of DNA. The CDR3 consists of 17 residues. From germline, CDR1 is SGHAT and CDR2 FQNNGV. The CDR3 region is CASSLDPRPGGGETQYF.